This T cell receptor (beta chain) was captured by sequencing in a study of blood T cell repertoires in COVID-19. Whole-study context: Sites across the United States, Italy and Spain contributed samples from acute and convalescent COVID-19.

The CDR3 consists of 13 residues. V gave up 4 bases and J gave up 8 bases, with 12 bases separating them. In germline, CDR1 is SNHLY, CDR2 FYNNEI. TCRdb's copy holds only in-frame clones and misses some; the assay was immunoSEQ multiplex PCR. This table holds under 200,000 clones, around 90% found once. Patients at the Seattle site were enrolled during active infection and followed longitudinally. This sequence originates from a man aged 18 to 29 with COVID-19, enrolled during active disease. V gene TRBV2 combines with J gene TRBJ1-3; no reliable D call. Sequencing input: peripheral blood. CDR3 coding DNA: TGTGCCAGCAGTGCGATCCAGGCCGACACCATATATTTT. As protein: CASSAIQADTIYF.